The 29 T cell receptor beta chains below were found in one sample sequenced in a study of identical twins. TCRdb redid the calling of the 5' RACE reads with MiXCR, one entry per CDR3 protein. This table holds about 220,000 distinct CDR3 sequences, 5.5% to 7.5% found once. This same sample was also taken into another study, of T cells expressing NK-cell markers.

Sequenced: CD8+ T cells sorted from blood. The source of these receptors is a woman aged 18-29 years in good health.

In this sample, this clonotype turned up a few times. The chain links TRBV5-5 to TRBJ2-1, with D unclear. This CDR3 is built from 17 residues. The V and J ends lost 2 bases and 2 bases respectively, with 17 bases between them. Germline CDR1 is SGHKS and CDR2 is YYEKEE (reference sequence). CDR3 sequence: CASSLTPGEKTYNEQFF. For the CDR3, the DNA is TGTGCCAGCAGCTTAACGCCAGGAGAGAAGACCTACAATGAGCAGTTCTTC. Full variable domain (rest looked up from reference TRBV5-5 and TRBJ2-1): DAGVTQSPTHLIKTRGQQVTLRCSPISGHKSVSWYQQVLGQGPQFIFQYYEKEERGRGNFPDRFSARQFPNYSSELNVNALLLGDSALYLCASSLTPGEKTYNEQFFGPGTRLTVL.

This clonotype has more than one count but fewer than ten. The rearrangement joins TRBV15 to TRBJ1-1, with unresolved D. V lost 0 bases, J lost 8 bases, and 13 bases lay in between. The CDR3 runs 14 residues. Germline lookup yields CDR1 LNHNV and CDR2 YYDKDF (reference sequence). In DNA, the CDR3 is TGTGCCACCAGCAGAGATGCTGGGTCGGGAGAAGCTTTCTTT. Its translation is CATSRDAGSGEAFF.

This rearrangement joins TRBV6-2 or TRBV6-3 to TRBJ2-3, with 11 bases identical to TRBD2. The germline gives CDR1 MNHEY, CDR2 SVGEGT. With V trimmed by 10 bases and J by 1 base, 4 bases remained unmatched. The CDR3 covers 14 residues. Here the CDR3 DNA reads TGTGCCACCGGACTAGCGGGTCGCACAGATACGCAGTATTTT. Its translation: CATGLAGRTDTQYF.

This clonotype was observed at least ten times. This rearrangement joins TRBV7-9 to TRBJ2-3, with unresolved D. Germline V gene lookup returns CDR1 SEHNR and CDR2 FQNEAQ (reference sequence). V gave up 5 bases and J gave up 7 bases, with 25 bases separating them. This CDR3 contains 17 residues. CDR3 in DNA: TGTGCCAGCAGCCAAATGCCCCCCGAGACTTCTACCTATACGCAGTATTTT. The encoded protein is CASSQMPPETSTYTQYF.

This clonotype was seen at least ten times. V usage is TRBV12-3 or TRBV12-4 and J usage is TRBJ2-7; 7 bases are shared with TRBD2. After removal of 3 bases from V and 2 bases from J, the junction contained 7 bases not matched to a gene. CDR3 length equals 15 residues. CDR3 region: CASSFLASGPYEQYF. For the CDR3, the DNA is TGTGCCAGCAGTTTTCTGGCTAGCGGCCCCTACGAGCAGTACTTC.

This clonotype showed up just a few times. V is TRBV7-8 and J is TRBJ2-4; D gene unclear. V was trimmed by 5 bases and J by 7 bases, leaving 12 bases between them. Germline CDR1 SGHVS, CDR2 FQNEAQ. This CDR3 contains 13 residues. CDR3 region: CASSGVPANIQYF. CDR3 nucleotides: TGTGCCAGCAGCGGAGTTCCCGCGAACATTCAGTACTTC.

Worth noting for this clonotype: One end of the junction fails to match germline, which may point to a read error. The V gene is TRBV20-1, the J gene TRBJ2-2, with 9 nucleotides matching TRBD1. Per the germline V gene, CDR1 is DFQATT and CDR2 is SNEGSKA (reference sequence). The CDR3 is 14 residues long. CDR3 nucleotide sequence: TGCAGTGCTCGAGACAGGGGGAAGGCCGGGGAGCTGTTTTTT. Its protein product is CSARDRGKAGELFF.

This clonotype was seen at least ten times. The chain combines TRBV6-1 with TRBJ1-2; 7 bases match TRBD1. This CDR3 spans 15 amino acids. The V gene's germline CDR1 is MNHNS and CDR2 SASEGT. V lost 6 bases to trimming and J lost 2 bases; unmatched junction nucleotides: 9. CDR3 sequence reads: CASSQTWDSNYGYTF. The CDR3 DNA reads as TGTGCCAGCAGCCAGACGTGGGACAGCAACTATGGCTACACCTTC.

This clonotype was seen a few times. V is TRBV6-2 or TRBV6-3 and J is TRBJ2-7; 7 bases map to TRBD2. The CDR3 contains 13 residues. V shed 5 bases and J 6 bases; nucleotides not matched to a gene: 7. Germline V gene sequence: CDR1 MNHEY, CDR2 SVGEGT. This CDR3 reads CASSMTSYGEQYF. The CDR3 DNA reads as TGTGCCAGCAGTATGACTAGCTACGGCGAGCAGTACTTC.

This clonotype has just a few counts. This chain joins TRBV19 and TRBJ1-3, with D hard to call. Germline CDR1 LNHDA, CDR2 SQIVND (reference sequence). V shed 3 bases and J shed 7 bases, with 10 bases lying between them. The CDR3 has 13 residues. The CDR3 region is CASSIAEGNTIYF. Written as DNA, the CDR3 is TGTGCCAGTAGTATCGCGGAAGGGAACACCATATATTTT. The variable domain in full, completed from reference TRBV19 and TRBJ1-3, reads DGGITQSPKYLFRKEGQNVTLSCEQNLNHDAMYWYRQDPGQGLRLIYYSQIVNDFQKGDIAEGYSVSREKKESFPLTVTSAQKNPTAFYLCASSIAEGNTIYFGEGSWLTVV.

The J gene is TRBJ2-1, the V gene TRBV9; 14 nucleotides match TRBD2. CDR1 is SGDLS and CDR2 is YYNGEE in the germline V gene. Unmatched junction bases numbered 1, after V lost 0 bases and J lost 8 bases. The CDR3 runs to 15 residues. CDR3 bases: TGTGCCAGCAGCGTAGGGACTAGCGGGAGGCATGAGCAGTTCTTC. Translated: CASSVGTSGRHEQFF.

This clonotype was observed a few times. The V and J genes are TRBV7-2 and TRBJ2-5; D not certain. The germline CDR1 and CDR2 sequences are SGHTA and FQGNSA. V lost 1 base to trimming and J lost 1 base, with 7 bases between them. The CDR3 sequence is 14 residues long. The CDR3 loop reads CASSLGWSQETQYF. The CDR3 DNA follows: TGTGCCAGCAGCTTAGGTTGGTCCCAAGAGACCCAGTACTTC.

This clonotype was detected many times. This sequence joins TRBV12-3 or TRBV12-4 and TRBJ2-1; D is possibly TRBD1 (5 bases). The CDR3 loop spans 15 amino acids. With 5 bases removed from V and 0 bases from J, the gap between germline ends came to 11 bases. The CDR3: CASSPDSRSYNEQFF. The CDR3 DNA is TGTGCCAGCAGTCCAGACAGTCGCTCCTACAATGAGCAGTTCTTC.

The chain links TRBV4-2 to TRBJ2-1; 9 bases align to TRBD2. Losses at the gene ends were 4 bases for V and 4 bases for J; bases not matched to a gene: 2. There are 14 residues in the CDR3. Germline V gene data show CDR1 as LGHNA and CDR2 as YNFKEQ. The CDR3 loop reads CASSRGGGYNEQFF. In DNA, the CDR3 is TGTGCCAGCAGCCGCGGGGGGGGTTACAATGAGCAGTTCTTC.

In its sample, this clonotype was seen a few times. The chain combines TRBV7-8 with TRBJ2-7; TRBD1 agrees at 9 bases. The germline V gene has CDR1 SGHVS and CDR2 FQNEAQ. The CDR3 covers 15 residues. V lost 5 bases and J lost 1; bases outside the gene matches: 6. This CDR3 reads CASSASGQGSYEQYF. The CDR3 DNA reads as TGTGCCAGCAGCGCAAGCGGACAGGGGTCCTACGAGCAGTACTTC.

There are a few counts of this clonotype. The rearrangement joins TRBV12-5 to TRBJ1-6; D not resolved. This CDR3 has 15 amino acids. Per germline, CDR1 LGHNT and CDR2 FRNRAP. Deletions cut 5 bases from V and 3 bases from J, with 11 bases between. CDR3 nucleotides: TGTGCTAGTGGTCCCGGAGGCTTCTATAATTCACCCCTCCACTTT. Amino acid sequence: CASGPGGFYNSPLHF.

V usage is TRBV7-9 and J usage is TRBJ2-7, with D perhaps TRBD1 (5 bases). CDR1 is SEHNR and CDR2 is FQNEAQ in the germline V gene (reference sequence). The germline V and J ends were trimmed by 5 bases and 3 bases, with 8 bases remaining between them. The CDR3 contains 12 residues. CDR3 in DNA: TGTGCCAGCAGCACAGGTGACTACGAGCAGTACTTC. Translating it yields CASSTGDYEQYF.

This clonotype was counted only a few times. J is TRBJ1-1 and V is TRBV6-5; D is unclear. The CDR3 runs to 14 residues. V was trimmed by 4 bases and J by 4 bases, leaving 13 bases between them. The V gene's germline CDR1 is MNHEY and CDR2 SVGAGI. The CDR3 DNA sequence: TGTGCCAGCAGTTTGGCCGGGGAGGGCACTGAAGCTTTCTTT. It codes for CASSLAGEGTEAFF.

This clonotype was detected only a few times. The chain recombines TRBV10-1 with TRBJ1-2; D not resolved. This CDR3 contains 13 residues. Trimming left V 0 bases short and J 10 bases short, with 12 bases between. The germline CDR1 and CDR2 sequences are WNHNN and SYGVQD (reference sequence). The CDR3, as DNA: TGCGCCAGCAGTGAGTCGGAGGGTTCGGACTACACCTTC. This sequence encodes CASSESEGSDYTF.

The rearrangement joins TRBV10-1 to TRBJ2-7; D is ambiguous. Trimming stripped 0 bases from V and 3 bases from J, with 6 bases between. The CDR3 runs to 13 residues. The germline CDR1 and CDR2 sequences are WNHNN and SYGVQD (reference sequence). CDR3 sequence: CASSESISYEQYF. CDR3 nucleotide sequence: TGCGCCAGCAGTGAGTCGATCAGCTACGAGCAGTACTTC.

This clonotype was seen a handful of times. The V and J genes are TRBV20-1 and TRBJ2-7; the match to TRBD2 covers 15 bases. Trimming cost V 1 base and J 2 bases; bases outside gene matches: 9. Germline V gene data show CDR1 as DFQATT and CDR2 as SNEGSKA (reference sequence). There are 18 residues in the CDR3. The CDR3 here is CSARGAEGTSGRTYEQYF. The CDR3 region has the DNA TGCAGTGCTAGAGGGGCAGAGGGGACTAGCGGGAGGACCTACGAGCAGTACTTC.

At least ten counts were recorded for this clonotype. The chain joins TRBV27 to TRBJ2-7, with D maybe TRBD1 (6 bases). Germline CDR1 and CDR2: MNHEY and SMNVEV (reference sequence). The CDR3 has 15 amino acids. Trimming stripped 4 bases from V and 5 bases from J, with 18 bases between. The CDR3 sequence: CASSSYRVSLHEQYF. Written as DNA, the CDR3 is TGTGCCAGCAGTTCCTACAGGGTTTCTCTCCACGAGCAGTACTTC.

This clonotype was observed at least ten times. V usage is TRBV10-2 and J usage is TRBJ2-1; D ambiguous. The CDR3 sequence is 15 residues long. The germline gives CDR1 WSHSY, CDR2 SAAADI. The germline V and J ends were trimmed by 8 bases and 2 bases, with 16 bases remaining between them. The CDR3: CASGAVPLAYNEQFF. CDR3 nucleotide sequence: TGCGCCAGCGGTGCGGTTCCCCTTGCCTACAATGAGCAGTTCTTC.

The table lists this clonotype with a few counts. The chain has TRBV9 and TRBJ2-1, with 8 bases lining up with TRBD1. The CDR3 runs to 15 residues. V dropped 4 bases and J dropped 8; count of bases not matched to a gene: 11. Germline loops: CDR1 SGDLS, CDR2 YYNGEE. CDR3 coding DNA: TGTGCCAGCAGCCTCGAGACAGGGGTTAGTGATGAGCAGTTCTTC. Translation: CASSLETGVSDEQFF.

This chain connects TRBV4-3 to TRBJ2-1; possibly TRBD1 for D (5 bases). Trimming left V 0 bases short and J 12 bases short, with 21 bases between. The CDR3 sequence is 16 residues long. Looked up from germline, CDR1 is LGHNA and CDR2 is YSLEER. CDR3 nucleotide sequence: TGCGCCAGCAGCCAAGATCGGAGTCTACGCCCCCAGGGGCAGTTCTTC. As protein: CASSQDRSLRPQGQFF.

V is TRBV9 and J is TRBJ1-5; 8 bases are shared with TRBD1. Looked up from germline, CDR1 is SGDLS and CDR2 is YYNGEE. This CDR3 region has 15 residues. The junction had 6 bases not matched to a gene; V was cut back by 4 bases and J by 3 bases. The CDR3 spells CASSLGQGDNQPQHF. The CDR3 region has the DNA TGTGCCAGCAGCTTAGGACAGGGTGACAATCAGCCCCAGCATTTT.

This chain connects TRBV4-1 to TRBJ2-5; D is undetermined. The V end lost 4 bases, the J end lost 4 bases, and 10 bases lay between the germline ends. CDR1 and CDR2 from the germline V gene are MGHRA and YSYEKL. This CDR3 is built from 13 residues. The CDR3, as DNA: TGCGCCAGCAGCCGACCCCGAGGAGAGACCCAGTACTTC. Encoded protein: CASSRPRGETQYF.

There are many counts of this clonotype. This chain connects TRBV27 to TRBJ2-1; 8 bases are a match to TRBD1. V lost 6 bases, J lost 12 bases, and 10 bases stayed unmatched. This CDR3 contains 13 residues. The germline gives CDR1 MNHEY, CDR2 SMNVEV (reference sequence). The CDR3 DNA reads TGTGCCAGCAGCGGACAGGGAAGGCCATTGCAGTTCTTC. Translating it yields CASSGQGRPLQFF.

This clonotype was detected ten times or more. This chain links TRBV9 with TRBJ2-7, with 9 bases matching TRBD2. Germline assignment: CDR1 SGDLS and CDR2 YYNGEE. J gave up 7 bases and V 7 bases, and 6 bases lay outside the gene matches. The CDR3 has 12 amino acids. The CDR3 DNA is TGTGCCAGCTCAGCGGGAGGAGTGGAGCAGTACTTC. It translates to CASSAGGVEQYF.